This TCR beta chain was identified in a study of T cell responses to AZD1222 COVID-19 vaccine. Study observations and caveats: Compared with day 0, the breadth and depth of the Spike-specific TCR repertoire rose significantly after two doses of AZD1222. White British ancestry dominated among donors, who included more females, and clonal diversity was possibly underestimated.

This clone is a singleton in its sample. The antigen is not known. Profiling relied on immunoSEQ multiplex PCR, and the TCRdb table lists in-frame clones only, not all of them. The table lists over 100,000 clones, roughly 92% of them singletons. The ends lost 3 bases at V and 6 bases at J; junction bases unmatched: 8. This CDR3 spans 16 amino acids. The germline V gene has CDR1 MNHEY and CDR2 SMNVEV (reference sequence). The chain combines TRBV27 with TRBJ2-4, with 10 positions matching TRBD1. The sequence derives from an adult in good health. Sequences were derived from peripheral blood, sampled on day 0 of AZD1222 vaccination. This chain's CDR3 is CASSFVGQGGINIQYF. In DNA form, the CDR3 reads TGTGCCAGCAGTTTCGTCGGACAGGGGGGCATAAACATTCAGTACTTC.